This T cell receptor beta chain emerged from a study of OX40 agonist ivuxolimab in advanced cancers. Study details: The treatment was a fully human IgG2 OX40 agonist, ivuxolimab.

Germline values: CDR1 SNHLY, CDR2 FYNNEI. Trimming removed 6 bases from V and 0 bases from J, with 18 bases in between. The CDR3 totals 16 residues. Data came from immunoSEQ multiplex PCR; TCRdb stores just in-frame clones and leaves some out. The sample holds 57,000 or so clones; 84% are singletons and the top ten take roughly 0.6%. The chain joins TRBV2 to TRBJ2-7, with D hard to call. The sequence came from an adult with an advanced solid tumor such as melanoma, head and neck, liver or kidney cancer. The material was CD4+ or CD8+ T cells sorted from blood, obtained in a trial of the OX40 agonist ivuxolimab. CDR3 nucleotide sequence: TGTGCCAGCAGGCCCCCAACGAGACTTAGCTCCTACGAGCAGTACTTC. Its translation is CASRPPTRLSSYEQYF.